This T cell receptor (beta chain) was sequenced for a study of glioma-infiltrating T cells after dendritic cell vaccination. Per germline, CDR1 SGHTA and CDR2 FQGNSA. Trimming took 5 bases from V and 2 from J; bases not matched to a gene: 3. The CDR3 has 15 residues. No glioblastoma patient carried an isocitrate dehydrogenase mutation. This table comes from immunoSEQ multiplex PCR, and its TCRdb copy is limited to in-frame clones, with some not included. The sample has about 49,000 clones; less than 90% are singletons. The sample was blood, taken before dendritic cell vaccination. The sequence came from a human donor with glioblastoma. The rearrangement links TRBV7-2 to TRBJ2-5; 12 bases fit TRBD2. The CDR3 is CASSLGLAGQETQYF. Written as DNA, the CDR3 is TGTGCCAGCAGCCTCGGACTAGCGGGGCAAGAGACCCAGTACTTC.